This TCR beta chain was found in a study of shared clonotypes between healthy human individuals. The donors, healthy adults who were HIV-negative, had experienced no recent acute infections or vaccinations. As concerns this clone: Its target is unknown. In the same sample, other DNA sequences code for this CDR3.

Whole-study results and caveats: Some clonotypes were shared by all four sorted-subset donors, while others were not shared. The non-shared ones had lower generation probabilities than the shared ones.

Germline trimming cut 3 bases from V and 7 bases from J; bases unmatched to any gene: 4. Looked up from germline, CDR1 is MNHEY and CDR2 is SMNVEV (reference sequence). CDR3 length: 15 amino acids. Each subset's genomic DNA was shared equally among a number of immunoSEQ plates. Replicate PCRs for sorted subsets used approximately 220 ng DNA; this equaled about 30,000 T cell genomes. Some clones are missing from TCRdb's copy, which holds only in-frame ones; the method was immunoSEQ multiplex PCR. This sample has about 1.5 million clones, with roughly 97% found just once. This sequence originates from a man younger than 45 in good health. The chain links TRBV27 to TRBJ2-1; TRBD2 aligns across 12 bases. The sequencing input was naive CD4+ T cells sorted from blood. Regarding subset: CD45RA+ positively selected. The CDR3 sequence: CASSLRLAGGNEQFF. For the CDR3, the DNA is TGTGCCAGCAGTTTGAGGCTAGCGGGAGGGAATGAGCAGTTCTTC.